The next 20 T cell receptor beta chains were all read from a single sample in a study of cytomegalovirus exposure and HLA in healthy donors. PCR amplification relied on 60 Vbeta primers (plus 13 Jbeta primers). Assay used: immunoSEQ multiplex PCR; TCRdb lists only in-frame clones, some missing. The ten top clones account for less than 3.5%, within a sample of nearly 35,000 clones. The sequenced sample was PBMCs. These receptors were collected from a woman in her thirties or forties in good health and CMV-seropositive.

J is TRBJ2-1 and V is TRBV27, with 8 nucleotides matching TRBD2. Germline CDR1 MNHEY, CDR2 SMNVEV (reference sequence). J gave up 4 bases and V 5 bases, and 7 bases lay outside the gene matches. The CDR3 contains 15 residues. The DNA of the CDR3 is TGTGCCAGCAGTCTACTAGCGGAACTATACAATGAGCAGTTCTTC. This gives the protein CASSLLAELYNEQFF.

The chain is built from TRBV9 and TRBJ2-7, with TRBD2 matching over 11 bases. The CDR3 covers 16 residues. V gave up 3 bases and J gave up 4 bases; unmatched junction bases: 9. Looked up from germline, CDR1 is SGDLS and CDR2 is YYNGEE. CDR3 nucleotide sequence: TGTGCCAGCAGCGAATCCGGGACTAGCGGATTTTACGAGCAGTACTTC. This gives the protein CASSESGTSGFYEQYF.

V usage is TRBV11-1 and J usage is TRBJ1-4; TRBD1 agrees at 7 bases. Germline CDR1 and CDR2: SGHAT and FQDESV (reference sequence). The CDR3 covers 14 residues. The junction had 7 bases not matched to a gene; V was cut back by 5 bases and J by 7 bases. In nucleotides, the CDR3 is TGTGCCAGCAGCACACAGGGGTTGGGTGAAAAACTGTTTTTT. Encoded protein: CASSTQGLGEKLFF.

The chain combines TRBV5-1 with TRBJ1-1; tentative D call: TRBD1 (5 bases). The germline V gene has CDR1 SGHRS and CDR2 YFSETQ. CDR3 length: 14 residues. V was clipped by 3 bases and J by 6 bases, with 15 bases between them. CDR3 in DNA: TGCGCCAGCAGCTGGGGGGAGTGGGAAGCTGAAGCTTTCTTT. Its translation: CASSWGEWEAEAFF. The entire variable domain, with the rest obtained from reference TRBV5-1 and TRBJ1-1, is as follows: KAGVTQTPRYLIKTRGQQVTLSCSPISGHRSVSWYQQTPGQGLQFLFEYFSETQRNKGNFPGRFSGRQFSNSRSEMNVSTLELGDSALYLCASSWGEWEAEAFFGQGTRLTVV.

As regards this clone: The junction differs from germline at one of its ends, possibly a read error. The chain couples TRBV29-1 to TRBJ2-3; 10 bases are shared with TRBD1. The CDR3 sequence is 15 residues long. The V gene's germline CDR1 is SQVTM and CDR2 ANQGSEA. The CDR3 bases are TGCAGCGTTGTAGACGGGACAGGGGCCACAGATAAGCAGTATTTT. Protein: CSVVDGTGATDKQYF.

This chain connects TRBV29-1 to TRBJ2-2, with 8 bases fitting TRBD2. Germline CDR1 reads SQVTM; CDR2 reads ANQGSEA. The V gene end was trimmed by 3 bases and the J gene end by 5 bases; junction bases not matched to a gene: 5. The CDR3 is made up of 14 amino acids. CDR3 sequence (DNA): TGCAGCGTTGATCACGGGAGGGGGACCGGGGAGCTGTTTTTT. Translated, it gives CSVDHGRGTGELFF.

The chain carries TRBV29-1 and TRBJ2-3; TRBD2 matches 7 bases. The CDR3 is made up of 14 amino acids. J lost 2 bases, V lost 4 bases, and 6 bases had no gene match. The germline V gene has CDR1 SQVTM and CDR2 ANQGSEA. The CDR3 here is CSVVPSGITDTQYF. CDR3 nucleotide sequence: TGCAGCGTTGTCCCTAGCGGAATCACAGATACGCAGTATTTT.

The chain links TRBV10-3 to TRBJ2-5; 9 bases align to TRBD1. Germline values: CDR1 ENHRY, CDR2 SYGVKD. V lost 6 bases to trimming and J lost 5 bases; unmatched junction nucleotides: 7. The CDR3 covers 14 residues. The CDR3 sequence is CAIRGTGRRETQYF. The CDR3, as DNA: TGTGCCATCAGAGGGACAGGGAGGAGGGAGACCCAGTACTTC.

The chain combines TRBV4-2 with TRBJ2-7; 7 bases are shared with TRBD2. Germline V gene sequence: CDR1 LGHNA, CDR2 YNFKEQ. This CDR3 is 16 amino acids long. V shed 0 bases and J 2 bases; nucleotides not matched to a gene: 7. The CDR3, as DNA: TGTGCCAGCAGCCAAGAGAACCTAGCGGACCCCTACGAGCAGTACTTC. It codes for CASSQENLADPYEQYF.

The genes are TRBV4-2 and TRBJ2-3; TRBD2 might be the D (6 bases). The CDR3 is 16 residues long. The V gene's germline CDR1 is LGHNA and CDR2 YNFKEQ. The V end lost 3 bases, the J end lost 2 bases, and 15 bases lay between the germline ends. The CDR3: CASSQGPGLNTDTQYF. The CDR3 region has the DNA TGTGCCAGCAGCCAGGGCCCGGGACTTAACACAGATACGCAGTATTTT.

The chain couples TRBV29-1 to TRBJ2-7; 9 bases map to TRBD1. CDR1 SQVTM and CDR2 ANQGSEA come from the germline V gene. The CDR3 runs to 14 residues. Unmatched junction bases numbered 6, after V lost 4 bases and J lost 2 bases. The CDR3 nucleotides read TGCAGCGTTGTCGGAAGACAGGGGGCCTACGAGCAGTACTTC. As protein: CSVVGRQGAYEQYF.

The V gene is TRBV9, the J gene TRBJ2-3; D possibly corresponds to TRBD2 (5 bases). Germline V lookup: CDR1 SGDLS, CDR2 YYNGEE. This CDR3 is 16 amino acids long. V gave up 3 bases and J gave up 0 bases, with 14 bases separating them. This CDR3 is CASSAETEASTDTQYF. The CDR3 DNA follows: TGTGCCAGCAGCGCAGAAACGGAGGCCAGCACAGATACGCAGTATTTT.

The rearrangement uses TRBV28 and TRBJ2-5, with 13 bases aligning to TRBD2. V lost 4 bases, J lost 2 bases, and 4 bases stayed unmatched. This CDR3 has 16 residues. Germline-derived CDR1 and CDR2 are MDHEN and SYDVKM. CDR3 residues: CASSSLAGGIQETQYF. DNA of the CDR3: TGTGCCAGCAGTTCACTAGCGGGAGGGATACAAGAGACCCAGTACTTC.

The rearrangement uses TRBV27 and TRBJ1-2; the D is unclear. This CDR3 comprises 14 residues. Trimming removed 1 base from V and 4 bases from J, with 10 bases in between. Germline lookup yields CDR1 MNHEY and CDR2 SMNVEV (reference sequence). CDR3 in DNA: TGTGCCAGCAGTTTATTTGCGGGAGCCTATGGCTACACCTTC. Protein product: CASSLFAGAYGYTF.

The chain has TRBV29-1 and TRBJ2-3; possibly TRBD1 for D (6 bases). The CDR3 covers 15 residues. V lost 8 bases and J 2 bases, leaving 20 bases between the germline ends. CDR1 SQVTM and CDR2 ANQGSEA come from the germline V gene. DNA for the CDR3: TGCAGCTCGGGTCGCTTACAGGGTTTCACAGATACGCAGTATTTT. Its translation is CSSGRLQGFTDTQYF.

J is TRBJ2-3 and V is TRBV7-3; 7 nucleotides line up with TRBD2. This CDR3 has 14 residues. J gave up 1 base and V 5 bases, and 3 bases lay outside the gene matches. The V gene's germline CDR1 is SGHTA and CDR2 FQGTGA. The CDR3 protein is CASSPLAGTDTQYF. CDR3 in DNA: TGTGCCAGCAGCCCCCTAGCGGGCACAGATACGCAGTATTTT.

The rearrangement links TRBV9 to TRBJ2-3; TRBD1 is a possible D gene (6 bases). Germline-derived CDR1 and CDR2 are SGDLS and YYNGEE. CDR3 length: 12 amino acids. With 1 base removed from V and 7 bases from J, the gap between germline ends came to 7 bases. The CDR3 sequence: CASSVRGNTQYF. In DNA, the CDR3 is TGTGCCAGCAGCGTAAGGGGGAATACGCAGTATTTT. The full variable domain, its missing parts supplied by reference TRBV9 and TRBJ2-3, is DSGVTQTPKHLITATGQRVTLRCSPRSGDLSVYWYQQSLDQGLQFLIQYYNGEERAKGNILERFSAQQFPDLHSELNLSSLELGDSALYFCASSVRGNTQYFGPGTRLTVL.

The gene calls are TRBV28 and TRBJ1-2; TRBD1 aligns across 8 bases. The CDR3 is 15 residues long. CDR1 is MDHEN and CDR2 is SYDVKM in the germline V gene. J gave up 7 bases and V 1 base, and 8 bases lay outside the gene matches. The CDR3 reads CASSLLAPGQAGYTF. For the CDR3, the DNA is TGTGCCAGCAGTTTATTGGCTCCGGGACAGGCTGGCTACACCTTC.

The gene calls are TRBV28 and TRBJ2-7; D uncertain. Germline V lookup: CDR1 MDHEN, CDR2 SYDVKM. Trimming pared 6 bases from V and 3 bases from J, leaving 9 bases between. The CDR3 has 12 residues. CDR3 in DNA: TGTGCCAGCAGGAGTAGTCGCTACGAGCAGTACTTC. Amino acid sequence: CASRSSRYEQYF. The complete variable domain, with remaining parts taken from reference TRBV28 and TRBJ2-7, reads DVKVTQSSRYLVKRTGEKVFLECVQDMDHENMFWYRQDPGLGLRLIYFSYDVKMKEKGDIPEGYSVSREKKERFSLILESASTNQTSMYLCASRSSRYEQYFGPGTRLTVT.

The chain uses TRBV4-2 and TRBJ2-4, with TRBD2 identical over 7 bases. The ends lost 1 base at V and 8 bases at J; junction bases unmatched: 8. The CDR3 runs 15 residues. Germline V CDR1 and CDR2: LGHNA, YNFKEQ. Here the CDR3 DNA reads TGTGCCAGCAGCCAAGGACGTGGGAGGGTTGACATTCAGTACTTC. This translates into CASSQGRGRVDIQYF.